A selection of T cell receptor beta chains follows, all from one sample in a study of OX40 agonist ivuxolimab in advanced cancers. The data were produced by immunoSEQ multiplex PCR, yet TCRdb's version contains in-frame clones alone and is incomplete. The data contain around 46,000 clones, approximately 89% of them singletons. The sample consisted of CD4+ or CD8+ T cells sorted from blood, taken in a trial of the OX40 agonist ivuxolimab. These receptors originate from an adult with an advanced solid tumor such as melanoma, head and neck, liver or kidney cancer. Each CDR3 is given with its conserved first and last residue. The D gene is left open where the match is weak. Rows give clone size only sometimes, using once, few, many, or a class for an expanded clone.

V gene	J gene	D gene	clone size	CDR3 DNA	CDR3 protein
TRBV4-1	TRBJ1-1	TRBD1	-	TGCGCCAGCAGCGGCCGACAGGGAAACACTGAAGCTTTCTTT	CASSGRQGNTEAFF
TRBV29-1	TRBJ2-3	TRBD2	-	TGCAGCGTTGCCCCGGGGGGGTCGGGAGATACGCAGTATTTT	CSVAPGGSGDTQYF
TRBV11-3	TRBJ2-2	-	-	TGTGCCAGCAGCCCGAGGACCCCCGGGGAGCTGTTTTTT	CASSPRTPGELFF
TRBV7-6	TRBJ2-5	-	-	TGTGCCAGCAGCTTAGGGTGGGAAGGAGGGGGCGCGGAGACCCAGTACTTC	CASSLGWEGGGAETQYF
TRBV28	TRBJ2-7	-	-	TGTGCCAGCAGTTTACTGAACGAGCAGTACTTC	CASSLLNEQYF
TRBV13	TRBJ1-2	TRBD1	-	TGTGCCAGCAGCTTAGGGACAGGGGATGGCTACACCTTC	CASSLGTGDGYTF
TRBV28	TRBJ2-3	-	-	-	CASSFLESTDTQYF
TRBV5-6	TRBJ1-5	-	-	TGTGCCAGCAGCCCCGGGGGCAATCAGCCCCAGCATTTT	CASSPGGNQPQHF
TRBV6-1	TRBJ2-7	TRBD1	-	TGTGCCAGCAGTGAAGGACAGGGAAGGAAATACGAGCAGTACTTC	CASSEGQGRKYEQYF
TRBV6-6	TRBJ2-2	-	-	TGTGCCAGCAGTTACTCAGGAGGGGAGCTGTTTTTT	CASSYSGGELFF
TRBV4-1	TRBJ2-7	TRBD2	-	TGCGCCAGCAGCCAAGAGCCCAGCGGGGCCTACGAGCAGTACTTC	CASSQEPSGAYEQYF
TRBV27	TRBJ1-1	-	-	TGTGCCAGCAGTTCGGGGCCGTCGACTGAAGCTTTCTTT	CASSSGPSTEAFF
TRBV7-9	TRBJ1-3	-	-	TGTGCCAGCAGCTTAGGAGGGGCCGGAAACACCATATATTTT	CASSLGGAGNTIYF
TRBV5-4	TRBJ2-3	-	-	TGTGCCAGCAGAGAGACACACAGCACAGATACGCAGTATTTT	CASRETHSTDTQYF
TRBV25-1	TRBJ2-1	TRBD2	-	TGTGCCAGCGCTCCAGGCGGGAGCGGGCATGAGCAGTTCTTC	CASAPGGSGHEQFF
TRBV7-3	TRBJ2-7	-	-	TGTGCCAGCAGCTTAATGGTGGGGTCCTACGAGCAGTACTTC	CASSLMVGSYEQYF
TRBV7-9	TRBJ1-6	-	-	TGTGCCAGCAGCTTCGAGGGCTATAATTCACCCCTCCACTTT	CASSFEGYNSPLHF
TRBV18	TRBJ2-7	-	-	TGTGCCAGCTCACGCGACTCCTACGAGCAGTACTTC	CASSRDSYEQYF
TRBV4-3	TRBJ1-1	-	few	TGCGCCAGCAGCCAAGATTGGGGAAACACTGAAGCTTTCTTT	CASSQDWGNTEAFF
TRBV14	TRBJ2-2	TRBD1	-	TGTGCCAGTAGACCTGACAGGGGCCCGAACACCGGGGAGCTGTTTTTT	CASRPDRGPNTGELFF
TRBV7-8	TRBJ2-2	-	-	TGTGCCAGCAGCTTATACTCGGGGCAATCCGGGGAGCTGTTTTTT	CASSLYSGQSGELFF
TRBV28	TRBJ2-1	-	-	TGTGCCAGCAGTTCGACTGATAGCGGAGATGAGCAGTTCTTC	CASSSTDSGDEQFF
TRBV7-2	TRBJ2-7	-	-	TGTGCCAGCAGCTTAGAAGTCGGAGGGGGCATCTCCTACGAGCAGTACTTC	CASSLEVGGGISYEQYF
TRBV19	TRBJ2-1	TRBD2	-	TGTGCCAGTAGTATAACTAGCGGTTACAATGAGCAGTTCTTC	CASSITSGYNEQFF
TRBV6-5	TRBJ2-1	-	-	TGTGCCAGCAGTTATTCGGAGGGCCTATCCAATGAGCAGTTCTTC	CASSYSEGLSNEQFF
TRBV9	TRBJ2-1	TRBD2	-	TGTGCCAGCAGCGGAACTAGGGCGGGAGTCTACAGTGAGCAGTTCTTC	CASSGTRAGVYSEQFF
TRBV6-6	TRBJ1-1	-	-	TGTGCCAGCAGTTATGGGCAGCTGACGGGAGCTTTCTTT	CASSYGQLTGAFF
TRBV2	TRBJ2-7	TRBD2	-	TGTGCCAGCAGTGATTCGATAGCGGGAGGGGACGAGCAGTACTTC	CASSDSIAGGDEQYF
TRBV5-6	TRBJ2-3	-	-	TGTGCCAGCAGCTTTGGGGCGGATACGCAGTATTTT	CASSFGADTQYF
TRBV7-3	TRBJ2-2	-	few	TGTGCCAGCAGCTTAGGGAACACCGGGGAGCTGTTTTTT	CASSLGNTGELFF
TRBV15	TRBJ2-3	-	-	TGTGCCACCAGCACCAATAAGAATACGCAGTATTTT	CATSTNKNTQYF
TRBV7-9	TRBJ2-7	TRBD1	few	TGTGCCAGCAGCTTAGTGGGGACAGGGGGCTGGTACGAGCAGTACTTC	CASSLVGTGGWYEQYF
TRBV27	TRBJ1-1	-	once	TGTGCCAGCAAGGAGTACATGAACACTGAAGCTTTCTTT	CASKEYMNTEAFF
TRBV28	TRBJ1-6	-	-	TGTGCCAGCAGTTTGGCCAACCGGGGGTCCGCGCATTCACCCCTCCACTTT	CASSLANRGSAHSPLHF
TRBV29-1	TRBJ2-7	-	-	TGCAGCGTTGAAGGATTATACAAATCCAGTCCCTACGAGCAGTACTTC	CSVEGLYKSSPYEQYF
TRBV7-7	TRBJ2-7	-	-	TGTGCTAGCAGCTTCCTGACAGCGAGGAACGAGCAGTACTTC	CASSFLTARNEQYF
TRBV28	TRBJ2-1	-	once	TGTGCCGCCCGGTCCTACAATGAGCAGTTCTTC	CAARSYNEQFF
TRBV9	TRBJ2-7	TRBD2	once	TGTGCCAGCAGCCCCGGGACAGGCGGGACTAGCGGGGGCCCCTACGAGCAGTACTTC	CASSPGTGGTSGGPYEQYF
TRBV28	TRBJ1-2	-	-	TGTGCCAGCAGTTCCCTTCTGGTCGGTATTAACTATGGCTACACCTTC	CASSSLLVGINYGYTF
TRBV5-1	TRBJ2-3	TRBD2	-	TGCGCCAGCAGCTTGGGACTAGCGGGAGGTCCAAGCACAGATACGCAGTATTTT	CASSLGLAGGPSTDTQYF
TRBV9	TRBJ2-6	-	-	TGTGCCAGCAGCGACCCCCGTCCCGGGGGGCCTCCGGCTGGGGCCAACGTCCTGACTTTC	CASSDPRPGGPPAGANVLTF
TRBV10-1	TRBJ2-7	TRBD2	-	TGCGCCAGCAGTGAGGGACTAGCGGGAGAAAGTTTACCAAGACCCTACGAGCAGTACTTC	CASSEGLAGESLPRPYEQYF
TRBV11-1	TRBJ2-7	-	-	TGTGCCAGCAGCTTAAGCGGAATAACCTACGAGCAGTACTTC	CASSLSGITYEQYF
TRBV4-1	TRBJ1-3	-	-	TGCGCCAGCAGCCAAGTGGCAACCTCTGGAAACACCATATATTTT	CASSQVATSGNTIYF
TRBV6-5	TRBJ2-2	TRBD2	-	TGTGCCAGCAGGGGCGGCGGGAGTTCTAACGGGGAGCTGTTTTTT	CASRGGGSSNGELFF
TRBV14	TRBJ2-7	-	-	TGTGCCAGCAGCCACCTTATAGCCTACGAGCAGTACTTC	CASSHLIAYEQYF
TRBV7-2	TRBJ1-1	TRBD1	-	TGTGCCAGCAGCCCGAGGGGGCTGAACACTGAAGCTTTCTTT	CASSPRGLNTEAFF
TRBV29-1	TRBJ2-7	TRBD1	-	TGCAGCGTTGTATCAGGGGGCTTCGACGAGCAGTACTTC	CSVVSGGFDEQYF
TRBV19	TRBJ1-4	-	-	TGTGCCAGTAGTCCAGGGATTGCAACTAATGAAAAACTGTTTTTT	CASSPGIATNEKLFF
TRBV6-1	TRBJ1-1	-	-	TGTGCCAGCACCCAGGGGATGTACACTGAAGCTTTCTTT	CASTQGMYTEAFF
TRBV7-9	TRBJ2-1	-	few	TGTGCCAGCAGCGTGGGAGAGACCTACAATGAGCAGTTCTTC	CASSVGETYNEQFF
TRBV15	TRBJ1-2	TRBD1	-	TGTGCCACCAGCAGACCTGCAGGGGGAGGAGGCTACACCTTC	CATSRPAGGGGYTF
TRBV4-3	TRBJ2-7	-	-	TGCGCCAGCAGCCAAGCAAGGTTCTACGAGCAGTACTTC	CASSQARFYEQYF
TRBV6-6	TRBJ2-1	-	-	TGTGCCAGCAGCCAGGGTCTTCCTGCGCCCTACAATGAGCAGTTCTTC	CASSQGLPAPYNEQFF
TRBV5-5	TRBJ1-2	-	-	TGTGCCAGCAGCTTGGGGGTTGAGGACTATGGCTACACCTTC	CASSLGVEDYGYTF